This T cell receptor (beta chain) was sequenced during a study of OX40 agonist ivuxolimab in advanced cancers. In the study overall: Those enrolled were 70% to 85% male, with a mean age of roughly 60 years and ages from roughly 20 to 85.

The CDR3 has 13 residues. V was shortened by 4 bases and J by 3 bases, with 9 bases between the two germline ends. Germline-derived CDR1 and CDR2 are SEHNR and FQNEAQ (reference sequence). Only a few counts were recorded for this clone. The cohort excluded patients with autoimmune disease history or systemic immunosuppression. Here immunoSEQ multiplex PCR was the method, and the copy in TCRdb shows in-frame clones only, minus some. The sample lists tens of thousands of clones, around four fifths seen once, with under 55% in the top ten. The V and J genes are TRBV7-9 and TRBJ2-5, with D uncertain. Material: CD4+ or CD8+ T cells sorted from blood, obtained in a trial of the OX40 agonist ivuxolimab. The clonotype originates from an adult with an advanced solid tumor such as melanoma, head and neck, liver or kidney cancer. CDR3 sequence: CASSSTEKETQYF. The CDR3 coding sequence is TGTGCCAGCAGCTCAACAGAGAAAGAGACCCAGTACTTC.